A selection of T cell receptor beta chains follows, all from one sample in a study of identical twins. TCRdb processed the 5' RACE reads anew with MiXCR; each CDR3 protein has one entry. The sample holds roughly 540,000 distinct CDR3 sequences; roughly a fifth are singletons and the top ten take 0.91%. The same specimen was also included in a second study, on T cells expressing NK-cell markers.

Sequenced sample: CD4+ T cells sorted from blood. The receptor source for this set is a young woman in good health. Each CDR3 is given with its conserved first and last residue. Each record gives: CDR3 protein, CDR3 DNA, D gene, clone size, V gene, J gene. A D gene is named only where the DNA matches it firmly. Where a row states a size, it is once, few, many or the class of an expanded clone; other rows omit it.

cdr3_aa: CSARQGKVNGYTF; cdr3_nt: TGCAGTGCTAGACAGGGGAAGGTCAATGGCTACACCTTC; d_call: .; clone_size: .; v_call: TRBV20-1; j_call: TRBJ1-2
cdr3_aa: CSARFLSSYNEQFF; cdr3_nt: TGCAGTGCTAGGTTCTTGAGCTCCTACAATGAGCAGTTCTTC; d_call: .; clone_size: .; v_call: TRBV20-1; j_call: TRBJ2-1
cdr3_aa: CASSESGTGSF; cdr3_nt: TGCGCCAGCAGTGAGTCTGGGACAGGGAGCTTC; d_call: TRBD1; clone_size: .; v_call: TRBV10-2; j_call: TRBJ1-2
cdr3_aa: CASALEANYGYTF; cdr3_nt: TGTGCCAGCGCCCTCGAGGCTAACTATGGCTACACCTTC; d_call: .; clone_size: .; v_call: TRBV7-9; j_call: TRBJ1-2
cdr3_aa: CASSLEAPSGNTIYF; cdr3_nt: TGTGCCAGCAGCTTGGAGGCTCCCTCTGGAAACACCATATATTTT; d_call: .; clone_size: .; v_call: TRBV5-5; j_call: TRBJ1-3
cdr3_aa: CASSRTGGAFYNEQFF; cdr3_nt: TGCGCCAGCAGTCGTACAGGGGGCGCCTTCTACAATGAGCAGTTCTTC; d_call: TRBD1; clone_size: .; v_call: TRBV23-1; j_call: TRBJ2-1
cdr3_aa: CASTLGPEKETQYF; cdr3_nt: TGTGCCAGCACTCTCGGGCCCGAAAAAGAGACCCAGTACTTC; d_call: .; clone_size: .; v_call: TRBV5-5; j_call: TRBJ2-5
cdr3_aa: CASSLVVSPNYGYTF; cdr3_nt: TGTGCCAGCAGTTTAGTGGTATCCCCCAACTATGGCTACACCTTC; d_call: .; clone_size: .; v_call: TRBV12-3/TRBV12-4; j_call: TRBJ1-2
cdr3_aa: CSVEPTSYNEQFF; cdr3_nt: TGCAGCGTTGAACCCACTAGCTACAATGAGCAGTTCTTC; d_call: .; clone_size: few; v_call: TRBV29-1; j_call: TRBJ2-1
cdr3_aa: CASRQVSSSYEQYF; cdr3_nt: TGCGCCAGCAGGCAGGTCTCCAGCTCCTACGAGCAGTACTTC; d_call: .; clone_size: .; v_call: TRBV5-1; j_call: TRBJ2-7
cdr3_aa: CASRPSGGDEQYF; cdr3_nt: TGTGCCAGCAGACCCTCCGGGGGGGACGAGCAGTACTTC; d_call: TRBD2; clone_size: few; v_call: TRBV27; j_call: TRBJ2-7
cdr3_aa: CASSLREVYGYTF; cdr3_nt: TGCGCCAGCAGCTTGCGGGAGGTCTATGGCTACACCTTC; d_call: .; clone_size: .; v_call: TRBV5-1; j_call: TRBJ1-2